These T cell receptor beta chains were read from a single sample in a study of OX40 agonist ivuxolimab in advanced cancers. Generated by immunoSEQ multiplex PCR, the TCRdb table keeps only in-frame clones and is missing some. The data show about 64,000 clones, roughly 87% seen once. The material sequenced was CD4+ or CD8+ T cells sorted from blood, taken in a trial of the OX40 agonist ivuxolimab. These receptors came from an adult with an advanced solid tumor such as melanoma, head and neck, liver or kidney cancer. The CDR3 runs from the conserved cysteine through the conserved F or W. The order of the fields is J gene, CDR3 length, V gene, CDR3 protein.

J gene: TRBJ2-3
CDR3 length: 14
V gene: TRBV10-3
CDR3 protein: CAITRGGSTDTQYF

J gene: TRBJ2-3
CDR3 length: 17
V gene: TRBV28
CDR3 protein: CASSLGWGQGAMDTQYF

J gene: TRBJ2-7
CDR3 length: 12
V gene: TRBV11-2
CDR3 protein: CASSIEGYEQYF

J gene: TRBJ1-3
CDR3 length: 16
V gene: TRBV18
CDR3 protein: CASSNTGAFSGNTIYF

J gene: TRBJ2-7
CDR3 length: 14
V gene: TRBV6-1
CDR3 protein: CASRAHGGIGEQYF

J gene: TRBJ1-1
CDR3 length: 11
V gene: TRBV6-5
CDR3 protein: CASRASPGAFF

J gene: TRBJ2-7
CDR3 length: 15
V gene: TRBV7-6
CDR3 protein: CASSPTPGSSYEQYF

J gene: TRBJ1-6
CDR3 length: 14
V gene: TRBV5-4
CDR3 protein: CASSLAGYDSPLHF

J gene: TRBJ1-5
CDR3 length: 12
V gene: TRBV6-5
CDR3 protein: CASRDSNQPQHF

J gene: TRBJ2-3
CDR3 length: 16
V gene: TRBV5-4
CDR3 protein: CASTTAGGSLGDTQYF

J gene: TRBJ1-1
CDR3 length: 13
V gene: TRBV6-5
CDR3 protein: CASSRGTVTEAFF

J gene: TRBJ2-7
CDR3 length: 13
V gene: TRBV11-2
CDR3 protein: CASRLAGAYEQYF

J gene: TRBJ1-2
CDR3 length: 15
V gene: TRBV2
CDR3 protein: CASSEYREGLGGYTF

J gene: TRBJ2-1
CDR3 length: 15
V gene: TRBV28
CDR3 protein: CASSLLGQGHNEQFF

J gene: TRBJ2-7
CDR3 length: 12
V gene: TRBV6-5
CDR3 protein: CASSRGIYEQYF

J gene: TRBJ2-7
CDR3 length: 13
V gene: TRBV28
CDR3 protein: CASSGTPTYEQYF

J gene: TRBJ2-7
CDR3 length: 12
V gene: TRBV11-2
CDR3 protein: CASSLTSGEQYF

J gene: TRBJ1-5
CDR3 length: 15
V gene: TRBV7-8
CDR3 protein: CASSPGKGQNQPQHF

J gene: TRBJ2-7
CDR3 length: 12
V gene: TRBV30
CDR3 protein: CAWGGVTYEQYF

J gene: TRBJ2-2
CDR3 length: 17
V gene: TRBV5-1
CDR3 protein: CASSSGLAGGRTGELFF

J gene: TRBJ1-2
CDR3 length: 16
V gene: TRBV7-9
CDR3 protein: CASNPTQGQGGRGYTF

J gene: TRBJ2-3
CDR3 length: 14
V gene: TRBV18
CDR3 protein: CASSPWTGEDTQYF

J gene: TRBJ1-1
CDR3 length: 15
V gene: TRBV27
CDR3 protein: CASSLYTGGNTEAFF

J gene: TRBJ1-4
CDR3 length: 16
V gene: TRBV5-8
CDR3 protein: CASSRAGGAPIEKLFF

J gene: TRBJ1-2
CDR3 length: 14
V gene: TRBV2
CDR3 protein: CASSGQGDRYGYTF

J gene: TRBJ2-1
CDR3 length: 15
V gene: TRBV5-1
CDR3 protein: CASSLVTSLQNEQFF

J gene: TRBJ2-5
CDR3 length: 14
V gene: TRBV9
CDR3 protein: CASTPIGGLETQYF

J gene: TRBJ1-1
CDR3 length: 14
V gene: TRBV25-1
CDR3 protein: CASSESRSTGEAFF

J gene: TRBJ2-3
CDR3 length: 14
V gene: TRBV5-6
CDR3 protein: CASSRGLSTDTQYF